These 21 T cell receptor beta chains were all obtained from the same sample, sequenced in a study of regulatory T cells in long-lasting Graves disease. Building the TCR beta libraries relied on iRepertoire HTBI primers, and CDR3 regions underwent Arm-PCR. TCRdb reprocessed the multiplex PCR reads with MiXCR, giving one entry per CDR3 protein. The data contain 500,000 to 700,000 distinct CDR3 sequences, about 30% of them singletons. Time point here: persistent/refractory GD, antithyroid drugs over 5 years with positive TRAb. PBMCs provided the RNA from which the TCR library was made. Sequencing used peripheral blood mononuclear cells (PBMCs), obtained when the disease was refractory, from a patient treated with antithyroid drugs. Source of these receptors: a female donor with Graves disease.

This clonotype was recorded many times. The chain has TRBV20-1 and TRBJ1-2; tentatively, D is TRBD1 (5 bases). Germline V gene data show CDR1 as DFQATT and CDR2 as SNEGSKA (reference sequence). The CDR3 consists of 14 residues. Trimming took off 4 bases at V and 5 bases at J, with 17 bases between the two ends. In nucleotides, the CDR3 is TGCAGTGCTATCTGGCAACAGGATGTTTATGGCTACACCTTC. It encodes CSAIWQQDVYGYTF.

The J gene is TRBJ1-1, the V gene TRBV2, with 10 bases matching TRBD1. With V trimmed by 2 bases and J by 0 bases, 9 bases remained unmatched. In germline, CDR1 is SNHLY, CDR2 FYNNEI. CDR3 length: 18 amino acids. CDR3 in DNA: TGTGCCAGCAGTGAAACAGACAGGGGGCGAGGTATGAACACTGAAGCTTTCTTT. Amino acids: CASSETDRGRGMNTEAFF.

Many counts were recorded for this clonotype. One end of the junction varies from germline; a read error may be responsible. The CDR3 coding sequence is TGTGCCAGCAGTGTAGGGCGGGATTCACCCCTCCACTTT. Its protein is CASSVGRDSPLHF. The J gene is TRBJ1-6, the V gene TRBV9, with unresolved D. The CDR3 loop spans 13 amino acids. Looked up from germline, CDR1 is SGDLS and CDR2 is YYNGEE.

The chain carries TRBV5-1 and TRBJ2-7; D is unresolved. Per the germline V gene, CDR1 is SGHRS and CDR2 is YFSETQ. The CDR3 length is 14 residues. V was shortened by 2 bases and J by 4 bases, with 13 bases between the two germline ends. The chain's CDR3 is CASSLRDPRYEQYF. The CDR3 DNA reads TGCGCCAGCAGCTTAAGGGATCCCAGGTACGAGCAGTACTTC.

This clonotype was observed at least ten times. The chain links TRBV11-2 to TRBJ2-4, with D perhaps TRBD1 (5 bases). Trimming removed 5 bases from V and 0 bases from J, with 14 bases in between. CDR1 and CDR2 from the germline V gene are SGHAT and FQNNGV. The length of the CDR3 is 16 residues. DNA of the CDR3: TGTGCCAGCAGCACAAATATGGACATAGCCAAAAACATTCAGTACTTC. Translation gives CASSTNMDIAKNIQYF.

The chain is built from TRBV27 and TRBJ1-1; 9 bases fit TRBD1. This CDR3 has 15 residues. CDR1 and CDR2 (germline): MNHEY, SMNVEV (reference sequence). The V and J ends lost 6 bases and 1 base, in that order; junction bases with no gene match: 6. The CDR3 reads CASSYHRGQNTEAFF. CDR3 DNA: TGTGCCAGCAGCTACCACAGGGGGCAGAACACTGAAGCTTTCTTT.

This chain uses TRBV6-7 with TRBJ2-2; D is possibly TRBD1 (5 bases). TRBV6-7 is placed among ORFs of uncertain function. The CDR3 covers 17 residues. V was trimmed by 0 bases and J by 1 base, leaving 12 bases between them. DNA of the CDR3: TGTGCCAGCAGTTACTCAATAGGGGCCCTGAACACCGGGGAGCTGTTTTTT. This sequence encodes CASSYSIGALNTGELFF.

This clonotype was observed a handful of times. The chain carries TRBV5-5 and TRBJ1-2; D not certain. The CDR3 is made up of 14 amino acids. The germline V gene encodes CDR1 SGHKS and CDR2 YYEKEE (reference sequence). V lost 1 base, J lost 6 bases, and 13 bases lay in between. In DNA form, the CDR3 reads TGTGCCAGCAGCTTGAGGTCGGTTGAGGATGGCTACACCTTC. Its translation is CASSLRSVEDGYTF.

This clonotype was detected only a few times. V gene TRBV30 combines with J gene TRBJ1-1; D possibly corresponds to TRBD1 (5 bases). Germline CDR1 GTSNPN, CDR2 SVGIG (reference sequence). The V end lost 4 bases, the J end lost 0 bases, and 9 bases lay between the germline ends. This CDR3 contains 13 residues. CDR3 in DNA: TGTGCCTGGAAAGGGGATATGAACACTGAAGCTTTCTTT. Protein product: CAWKGDMNTEAFF.

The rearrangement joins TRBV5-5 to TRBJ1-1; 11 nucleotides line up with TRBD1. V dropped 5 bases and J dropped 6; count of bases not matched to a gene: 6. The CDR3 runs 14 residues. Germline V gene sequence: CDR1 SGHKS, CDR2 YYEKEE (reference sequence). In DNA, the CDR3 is TGTGCCAGCAGTTGGGGACAGGGGGTCTCTGAAGCTTTCTTT. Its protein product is CASSWGQGVSEAFF.

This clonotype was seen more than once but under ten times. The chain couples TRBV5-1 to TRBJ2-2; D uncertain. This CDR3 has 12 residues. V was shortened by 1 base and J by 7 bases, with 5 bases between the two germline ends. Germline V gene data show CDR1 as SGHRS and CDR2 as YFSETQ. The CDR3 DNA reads TGCGCCAGCAGCTTGCTAATCGGGGAGCTGTTTTTT. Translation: CASSLLIGELFF.

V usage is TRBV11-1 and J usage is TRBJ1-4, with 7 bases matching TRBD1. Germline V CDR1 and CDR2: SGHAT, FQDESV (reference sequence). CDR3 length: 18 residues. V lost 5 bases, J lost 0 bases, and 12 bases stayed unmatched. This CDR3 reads CASSPQGGPHATNEKLFF. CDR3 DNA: TGTGCCAGCAGCCCCCAGGGGGGCCCGCATGCAACTAATGAAAAACTGTTTTTT.

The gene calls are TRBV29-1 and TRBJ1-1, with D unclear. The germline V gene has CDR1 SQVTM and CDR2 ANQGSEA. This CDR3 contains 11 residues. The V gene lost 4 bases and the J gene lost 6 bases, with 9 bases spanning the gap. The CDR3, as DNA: TGCAGCGTTGGAGATATGGCTGAAGCTTTCTTT. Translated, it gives CSVGDMAEAFF.

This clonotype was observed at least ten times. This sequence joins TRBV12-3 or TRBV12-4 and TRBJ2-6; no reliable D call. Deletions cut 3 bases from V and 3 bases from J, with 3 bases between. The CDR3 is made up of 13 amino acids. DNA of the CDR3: TGTGCCAGCAGTTTTTATGGGGCCAACGTCCTGACTTTC. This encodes CASSFYGANVLTF.

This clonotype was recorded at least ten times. CDR3 in DNA: TGTGCCAGCAGTCTGGGGAAGAGGGAAGCTTTCTTT. Translation: CASSLGKREAFF. The J gene is TRBJ1-1, the V gene TRBV6-1; D is unresolved. Germline loops: CDR1 MNHNS, CDR2 SASEGT. V was trimmed by 5 bases and J by 8 bases, leaving 12 bases between them. CDR3 size: 12 residues.

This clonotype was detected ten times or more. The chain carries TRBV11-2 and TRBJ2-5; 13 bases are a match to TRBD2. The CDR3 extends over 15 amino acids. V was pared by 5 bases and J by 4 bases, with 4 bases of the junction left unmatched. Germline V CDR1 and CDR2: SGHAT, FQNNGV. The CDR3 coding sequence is TGTGCCAGCAGCGAACTAGCGGGAGGGCTAGAGACCCAGTACTTC. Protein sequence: CASSELAGGLETQYF.

CDR3 in amino acids: CASSLMGVRGNTIYF. The CDR3 nucleotides are TGTGCCAGCAGTTTAATGGGGGTACGGGGAAACACCATATATTTT. The J gene is TRBJ1-3, the V gene TRBV28; D perhaps matches TRBD1 (5 bases). Germline V CDR1 and CDR2: MDHEN, SYDVKM. The CDR3 covers 15 residues. V lost 2 bases, J lost 4 bases, and 12 bases lay in between.

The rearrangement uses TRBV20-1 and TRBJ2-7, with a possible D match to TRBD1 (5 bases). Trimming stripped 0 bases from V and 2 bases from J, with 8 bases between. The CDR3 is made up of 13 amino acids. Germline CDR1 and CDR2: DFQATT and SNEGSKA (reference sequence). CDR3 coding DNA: TGCAGTGCTAGAGAAGCAGGGCCCTACGAGCAGTACTTC. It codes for CSAREAGPYEQYF.

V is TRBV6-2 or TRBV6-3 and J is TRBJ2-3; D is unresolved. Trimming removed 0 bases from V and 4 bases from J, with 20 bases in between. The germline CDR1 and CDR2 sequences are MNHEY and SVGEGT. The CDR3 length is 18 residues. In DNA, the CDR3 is TGTGCCAGCAGTTACTCGACAAAGCTACCCGGGTCCCCAGATACGCAGTATTTT. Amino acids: CASSYSTKLPGSPDTQYF.

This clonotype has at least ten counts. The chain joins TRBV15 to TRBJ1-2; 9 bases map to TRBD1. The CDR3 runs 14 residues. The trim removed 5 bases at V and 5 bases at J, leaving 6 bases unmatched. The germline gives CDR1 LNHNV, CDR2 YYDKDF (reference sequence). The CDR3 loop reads CATSEDRGGYGYTF. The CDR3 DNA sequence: TGTGCCACCAGCGAGGACAGGGGCGGGTATGGCTACACCTTC.

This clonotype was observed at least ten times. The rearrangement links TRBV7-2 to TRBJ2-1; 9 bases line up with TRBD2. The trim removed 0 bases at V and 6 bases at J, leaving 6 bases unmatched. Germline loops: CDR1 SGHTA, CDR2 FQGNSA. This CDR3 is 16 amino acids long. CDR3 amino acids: CASSLAGSGSSNEQFF. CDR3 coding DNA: TGTGCCAGCAGCTTAGCCGGTAGCGGGAGTTCCAATGAGCAGTTCTTC.